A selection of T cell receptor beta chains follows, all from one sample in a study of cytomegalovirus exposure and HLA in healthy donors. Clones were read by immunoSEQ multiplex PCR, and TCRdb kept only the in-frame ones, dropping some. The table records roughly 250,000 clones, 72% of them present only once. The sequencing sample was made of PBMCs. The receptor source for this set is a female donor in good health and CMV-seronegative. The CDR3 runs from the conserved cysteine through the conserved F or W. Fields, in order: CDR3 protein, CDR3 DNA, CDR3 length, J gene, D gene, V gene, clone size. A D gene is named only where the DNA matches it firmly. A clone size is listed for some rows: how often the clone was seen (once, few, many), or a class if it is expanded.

CASSHGGSNQPQHF,TGTGCCAGCAGCCATGGGGGCAGCAATCAGCCCCAGCATTTT,14,TRBJ1-5,.,TRBV7-9,.
CASSYSKTPWGPVF,TGTGCCAGCAGTTACTCGAAAACCCCGTGGGGGCCCGTTTTT,14,TRBJ1-4,.,TRBV6-6,.
CSSSETDRFAYEQYF,TGTTCCAGCAGCGAAACGGACAGGTTCGCTTACGAGCAGTACTTC,15,TRBJ2-7,TRBD1,TRBV7-9,.
CASSLLAQGSYGYTF,TGTGCCAGCAGCTTATTAGCGCAGGGGAGCTATGGCTACACCTTC,15,TRBJ1-2,.,TRBV11-2,once
CASSLDRTSGSSDTQYF,TGTGCCAGCAGCTTGGATCGGACTAGCGGGAGTTCAGATACGCAGTATTTT,17,TRBJ2-3,TRBD2,TRBV5-4,.
CASSVGSIGVVEAFF,TGTGCCAGCAGCGTAGGCTCTATCGGGGTGGTTGAAGCTTTCTTT,15,TRBJ1-1,.,TRBV9,.
CASSQGTGLAFTGELFF,TGCGCCAGCAGCCAAGGGACCGGACTAGCGTTCACCGGGGAGCTGTTTTTT,17,TRBJ2-2,TRBD2,TRBV4-1,.
CAWQAGYSYNEQFF,TGTGCCTGGCAAGCGGGATATTCCTACAATGAGCAGTTCTTC,14,TRBJ2-1,TRBD2,TRBV30,.
CASSAHRGEQFF,TGTGCCAGCAGCGCCCACAGGGGTGAGCAGTTCTTC,12,TRBJ2-1,TRBD1,TRBV9,.
CATAAGGPGNEQFF,TGTGCCACCGCGGCGGGAGGGCCGGGGAATGAGCAGTTCTTC,14,TRBJ2-1,TRBD2,TRBV15,.
CASGLTGEAFF,TGTGCCAGCGGCTTAACAGGGGAAGCTTTCTTT,11,TRBJ1-1,.,TRBV28,.
CAWRGTGAGNTIYF,TGTGCCTGGAGAGGAACAGGGGCTGGAAACACCATATATTTT,14,TRBJ1-3,TRBD1,TRBV30,few
CAAGAGSYFGGYTF,TGTGCCGCCGGGGCCGGGAGCTACTTCGGTGGCTACACCTTC,14,TRBJ1-2,.,TRBV6-5,.
CASNRQGMSYEQYF,TGCGCCAGCAATAGACAGGGGATGTCCTACGAGCAGTACTTC,14,TRBJ2-7,TRBD1,TRBV5-1,.
CASSLGLDNEQFF,TGTGCCAGCAGCTTGGGACTTGACAATGAGCAGTTCTTC,13,TRBJ2-1,.,TRBV11-2,.
CASSGGRGSPNTGELFF,TGTGCCAGCAGTGGTGGGAGGGGGTCCCCGAACACCGGGGAGCTGTTTTTT,17,TRBJ2-2,.,TRBV9,.
CASTPAVGLAGGRQFF,TGCGCCAGCACACCGGCCGTGGGACTAGCGGGAGGCCGGCAGTTCTTC,16,TRBJ2-1,TRBD2,TRBV5-1,.
CASSVVDSGPYEQYF,TGTGCCAGCAGCGTAGTTGATAGCGGCCCCTACGAGCAGTACTTC,15,TRBJ2-7,.,TRBV9,.
CASSLVGTSGTDTQYF,TGCGCCAGCAGCTTGGTCGGGACTAGCGGCACAGATACGCAGTATTTT,16,TRBJ2-3,TRBD2,TRBV5-1,.
CASSLGDRGRQNGYTF,TGTGCCAGCAGCTTGGGCGACAGGGGGCGACAAAATGGCTACACCTTC,16,TRBJ1-2,TRBD1,TRBV4-2,few
CASSPGTSQETQYF,TGTGCCAGCAGCCCCGGGACTAGCCAAGAGACCCAGTACTTC,14,TRBJ2-5,TRBD2,TRBV11-3,.
CATSRQTETQYF,TGTGCCACCTCCAGACAGACAGAGACCCAGTACTTC,12,TRBJ2-5,.,TRBV18,.
CASSLGQGGYGYTF,TGCGCCAGCAGCCTGGGACAGGGGGGCTATGGCTACACCTTC,14,TRBJ1-2,TRBD1,TRBV4-1,.
CASSYTSGIYNEQFF,TGCGCCAGCAGCTATACTAGCGGGATTTACAATGAGCAGTTCTTC,15,TRBJ2-1,TRBD2,TRBV5-1,.
CASSLDGRLAGYNEQFF,TGTGCCAGCAGTTTAGATGGGCGTCTAGCCGGCTACAATGAGCAGTTCTTC,17,TRBJ2-1,.,TRBV27,.
CASSFPAGGRGTGELFF,TGCGCCAGCAGCTTCCCAGCGGGAGGCCGGGGAACCGGGGAGCTGTTTTTT,17,TRBJ2-2,TRBD2,TRBV5-1,.
CASSLDYGYTF,TGTGCCAGCTCACTAGACTATGGCTACACCTTC,11,TRBJ1-2,.,TRBV18,.
CASSSLQGAGELFF,TGTGCCAGCAGCTCCCTACAGGGAGCCGGGGAGCTGTTTTTT,14,TRBJ2-2,.,TRBV5-4,.
CASSLRDRGHSGELFF,TGTGCCAGCAGCCTCCGGGACAGGGGGCATAGCGGGGAGCTGTTTTTT,16,TRBJ2-2,TRBD1,TRBV11-3,once
CASSSRQGRRGNTEAFF,TGTGCCAGCAGTTCTCGACAGGGGCGACGCGGGAACACTGAAGCTTTCTTT,17,TRBJ1-1,TRBD1,TRBV27,.
CASSAGYEQYF,TGTGCCAGCAGCGCGGGTTACGAGCAGTACTTC,11,TRBJ2-7,.,TRBV9,few
CATKAQGAEGEQYF,TGTGCCACCAAAGCACAGGGGGCGGAGGGGGAGCAGTACTTC,14,TRBJ2-7,TRBD1,TRBV10-3,few